What follows are 8 T cell receptor beta chains derived from one specimen sequenced in a study of T cell responses to AZD1222 COVID-19 vaccine. Sequencing used immunoSEQ multiplex PCR; TCRdb keeps in-frame clones, though not all of them. The table shows almost 70,000 clones, with roughly 83% occurring only once. The specimen was peripheral blood, collected 28 days after the second AZD1222 dose. Receptors originate from an adult who received the AZD1222 COVID-19 vaccine.

V gene TRBV19 combines with J gene TRBJ1-1, with unresolved D. V lost 2 bases to trimming and J lost 0 bases, with 10 bases between them. Germline CDR1 reads LNHDA; CDR2 reads SQIVND (reference sequence). The CDR3 totals 15 residues. The CDR3 DNA is TGTGCCAGTAGTATACGATTTTTTATGAACACTGAAGCTTTCTTT. This sequence encodes CASSIRFFMNTEAFF.

V is TRBV13 and J is TRBJ2-5, with 12 bases matching TRBD1. The CDR3 contains 20 residues. Per the germline V gene, CDR1 is PRHDT and CDR2 is FYEKMQ (reference sequence). Germline trimming cut 0 bases from V and 2 bases from J; bases unmatched to any gene: 13. This chain's CDR3 is CASSLGYGTGGDPIQETQYF. CDR3 nucleotides: TGTGCCAGCAGCTTAGGTTACGGGACAGGGGGCGATCCCATTCAAGAGACCCAGTACTTC.

The V gene is TRBV11-3, the J gene TRBJ2-2; TRBD2 matches at 11 bases. This CDR3 comprises 19 residues. Germline lookup yields CDR1 SGHNT and CDR2 YENEEA. The J segment lost 0 bases and the V segment lost 5 bases, leaving 11 bases of the junction unmatched. This CDR3 is CASSTYLAGGHTNTGELFF. The DNA of the CDR3 is TGTGCCAGCAGCACATATCTAGCGGGGGGCCATACGAACACCGGGGAGCTGTTTTTT.

The chain combines TRBV9 with TRBJ2-3; 7 positions match TRBD2. The ends lost 4 bases at V and 1 base at J; junction bases unmatched: 9. Germline CDR1 reads SGDLS; CDR2 reads YYNGEE. The length of the CDR3 is 16 residues. The CDR3 sequence is CASSQRPGRGTDTQYF. Written as DNA, the CDR3 is TGTGCCAGCAGCCAGAGACCAGGGAGGGGCACAGATACGCAGTATTTT.

V and J are TRBV15 and TRBJ2-3; 7 nucleotides align to TRBD1. The CDR3 spans 13 residues. The V gene end was trimmed by 2 bases and the J gene end by 4 bases; junction bases not matched to a gene: 0. Looked up from germline, CDR1 is LNHNV and CDR2 is YYDKDF (reference sequence). CDR3 in amino acids: CATSRRGPDTQYF. Here the CDR3 DNA reads TGTGCCACCAGCAGAAGGGGGCCAGATACGCAGTATTTT.

The V and J genes are TRBV5-1 and TRBJ1-4; D may be TRBD1 (5 bases). Germline-derived CDR1 and CDR2 are SGHRS and YFSETQ. Trimming shortened V by 0 bases and J by 2 bases, and 8 bases separated the two germline ends. This CDR3 comprises 15 residues. CDR3 bases: TGCGCCAGCAGCTTGGCCGGGGCGACTAATGAAAAACTGTTTTTT. It codes for CASSLAGATNEKLFF.

This chain joins TRBV13 and TRBJ1-2; 12 nucleotides align to TRBD1. From germline, CDR1 is PRHDT and CDR2 FYEKMQ (reference sequence). The trim removed 4 bases at V and 6 bases at J, leaving 15 bases unmatched. This CDR3 spans 18 amino acids. CDR3 nucleotides: TGTGCCAGCAGCTCGGGGTCGGGACAGGGGGCCAATAGAGATGGCTACACCTTC. As protein: CASSSGSGQGANRDGYTF.

CDR3 loop: CASSYSQQYSGNTIYF. In DNA, the CDR3 is TGTGCCAGCAGTTACTCCCAGCAGTACTCTGGAAACACCATATATTTT. The chain has TRBV6-2 or TRBV6-3 and TRBJ1-3; D remains unclear. CDR1 MNHEY and CDR2 SVGEGT come from the germline V gene. CDR3 length: 16 amino acids. V lost 0 bases and J 0 bases, leaving 9 bases between the germline ends.